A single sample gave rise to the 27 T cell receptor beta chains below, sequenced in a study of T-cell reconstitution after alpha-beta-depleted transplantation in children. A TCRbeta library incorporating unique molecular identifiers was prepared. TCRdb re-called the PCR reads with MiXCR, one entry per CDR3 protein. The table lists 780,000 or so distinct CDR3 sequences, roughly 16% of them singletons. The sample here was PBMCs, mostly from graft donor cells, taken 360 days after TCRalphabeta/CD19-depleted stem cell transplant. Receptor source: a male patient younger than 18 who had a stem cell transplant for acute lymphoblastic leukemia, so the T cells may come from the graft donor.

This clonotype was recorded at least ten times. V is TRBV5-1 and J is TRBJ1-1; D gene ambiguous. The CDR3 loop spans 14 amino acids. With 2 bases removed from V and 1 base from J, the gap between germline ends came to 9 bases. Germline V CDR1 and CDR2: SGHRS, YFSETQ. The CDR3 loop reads CASSFGGGNTEAFF. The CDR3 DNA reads TGCGCCAGCAGCTTTGGAGGCGGGAACACTGAAGCTTTCTTT.

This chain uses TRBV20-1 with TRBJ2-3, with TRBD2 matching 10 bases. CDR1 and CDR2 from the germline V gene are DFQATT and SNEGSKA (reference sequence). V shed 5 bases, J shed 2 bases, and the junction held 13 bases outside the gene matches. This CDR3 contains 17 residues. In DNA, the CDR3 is TGCAGTGCTTTGCGGAGGAGCGGGAGGGTATACACAGATACGCAGTATTTT. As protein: CSALRRSGRVYTDTQYF.

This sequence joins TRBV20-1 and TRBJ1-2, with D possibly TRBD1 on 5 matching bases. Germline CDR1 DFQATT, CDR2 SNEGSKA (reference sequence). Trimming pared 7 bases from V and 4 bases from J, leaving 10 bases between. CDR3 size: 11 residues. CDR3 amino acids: CSEDSFYGYTF. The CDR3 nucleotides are TGCAGTGAAGACAGCTTCTATGGCTACACCTTC.

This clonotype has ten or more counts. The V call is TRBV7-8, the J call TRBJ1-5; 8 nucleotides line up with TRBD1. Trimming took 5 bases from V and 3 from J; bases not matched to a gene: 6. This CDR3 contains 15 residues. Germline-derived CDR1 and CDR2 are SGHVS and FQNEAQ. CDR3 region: CASSPRQGLNQPQHF. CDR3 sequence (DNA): TGTGCCAGCAGCCCGCGACAGGGGCTCAATCAGCCCCAGCATTTT. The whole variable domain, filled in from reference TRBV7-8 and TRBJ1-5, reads GAGVSQSPRYKVAKRGQDVALRCDPISGHVSLFWYQQALGQGPEFLTYFQNEAQLDKSGLPSDRFFAERPEGSVSTLKIQRTQQEDSAVYLCASSPRQGLNQPQHFGDGTRLSIL.

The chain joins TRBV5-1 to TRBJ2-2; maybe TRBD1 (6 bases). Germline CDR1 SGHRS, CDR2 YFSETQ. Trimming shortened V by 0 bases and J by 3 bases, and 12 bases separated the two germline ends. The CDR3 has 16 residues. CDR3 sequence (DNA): TGCGCCAGCAGCTTGGAAGGGGGAACGGACACCGGGGAGCTGTTTTTT. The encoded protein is CASSLEGGTDTGELFF.

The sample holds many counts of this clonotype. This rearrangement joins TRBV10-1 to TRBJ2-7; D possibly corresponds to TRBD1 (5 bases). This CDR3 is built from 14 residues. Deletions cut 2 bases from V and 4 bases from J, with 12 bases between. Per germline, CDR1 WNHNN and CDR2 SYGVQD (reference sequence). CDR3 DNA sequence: TGCGCCAGCAGTGAGGTAGCAGGGTCGTACGAGCAGTACTTC. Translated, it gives CASSEVAGSYEQYF.

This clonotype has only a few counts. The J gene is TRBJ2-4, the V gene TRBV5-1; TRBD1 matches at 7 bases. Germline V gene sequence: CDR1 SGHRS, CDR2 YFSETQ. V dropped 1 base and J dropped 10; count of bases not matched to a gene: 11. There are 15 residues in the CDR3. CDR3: CASSLSETGWGIQYF. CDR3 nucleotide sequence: TGCGCCAGCAGCTTGTCGGAGACAGGGTGGGGGATTCAGTACTTC.

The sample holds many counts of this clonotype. CDR3: CASSQGVAKNIQYF. In DNA, the CDR3 is TGCGCCAGCAGCCAGGGGGTAGCCAAAAACATTCAGTACTTC. This chain joins TRBV4-1 and TRBJ2-4; possibly TRBD1 or TRBD2 for D (5 bases each). CDR3 length: 14 residues. The germline V and J ends were trimmed by 3 bases and 0 bases, with 6 bases remaining between them. Germline V gene lookup returns CDR1 MGHRA and CDR2 YSYEKL.

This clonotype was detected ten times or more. CDR3 coding DNA: TGTGCCAGCAGCGAGGTCACAGGGGGGGCCAATGAGCAGTTCTTC. This translates into CASSEVTGGANEQFF. This chain joins TRBV9 and TRBJ2-1, with D possibly being TRBD1 (8 bases). Germline-derived CDR1 and CDR2 are SGDLS and YYNGEE. The CDR3 has 15 amino acids. Trimming shortened V by 3 bases and J by 6 bases, and 16 bases separated the two germline ends.

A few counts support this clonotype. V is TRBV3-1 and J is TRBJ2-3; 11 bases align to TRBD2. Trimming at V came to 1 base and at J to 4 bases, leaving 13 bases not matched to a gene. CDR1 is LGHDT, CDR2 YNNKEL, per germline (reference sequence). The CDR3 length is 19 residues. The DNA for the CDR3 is TGTGCCAGCAGCCAAGGGCTAGCGGGAGGATGGAGTCGCGCAGATACGCAGTATTTT. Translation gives CASSQGLAGGWSRADTQYF.

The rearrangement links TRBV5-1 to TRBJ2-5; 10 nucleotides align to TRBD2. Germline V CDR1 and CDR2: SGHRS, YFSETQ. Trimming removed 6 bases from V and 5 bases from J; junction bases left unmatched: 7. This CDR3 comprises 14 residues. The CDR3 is CASILGAGGETQYF. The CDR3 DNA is TGCGCCAGCATCCTAGGAGCGGGAGGGGAGACCCAGTACTTC.

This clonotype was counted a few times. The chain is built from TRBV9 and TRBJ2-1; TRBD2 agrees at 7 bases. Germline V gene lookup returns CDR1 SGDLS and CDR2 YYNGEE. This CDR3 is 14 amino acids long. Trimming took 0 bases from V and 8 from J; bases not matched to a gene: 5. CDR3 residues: CASSVEAGRDEQFF. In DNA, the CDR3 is TGTGCCAGCAGCGTAGAGGCAGGGAGGGATGAGCAGTTCTTC. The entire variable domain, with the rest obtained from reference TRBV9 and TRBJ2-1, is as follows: DSGVTQTPKHLITATGQRVTLRCSPRSGDLSVYWYQQSLDQGLQFLIQYYNGEERAKGNILERFSAQQFPDLHSELNLSSLELGDSALYFCASSVEAGRDEQFFGPGTRLTVL.

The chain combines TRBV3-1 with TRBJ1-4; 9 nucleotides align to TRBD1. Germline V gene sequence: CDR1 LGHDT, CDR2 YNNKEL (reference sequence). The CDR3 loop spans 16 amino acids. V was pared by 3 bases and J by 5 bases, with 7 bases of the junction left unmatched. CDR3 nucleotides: TGTGCCAGCAGCCATCGGAACAGGGGGCACAATGAAAAACTGTTTTTT. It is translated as CASSHRNRGHNEKLFF.

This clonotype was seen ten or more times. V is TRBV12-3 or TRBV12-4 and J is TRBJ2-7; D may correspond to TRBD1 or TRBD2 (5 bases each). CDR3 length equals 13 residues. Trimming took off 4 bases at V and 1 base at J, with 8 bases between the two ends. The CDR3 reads CASSWDRSYEQYF. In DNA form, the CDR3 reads TGTGCCAGCAGTTGGGACCGGTCCTACGAGCAGTACTTC.

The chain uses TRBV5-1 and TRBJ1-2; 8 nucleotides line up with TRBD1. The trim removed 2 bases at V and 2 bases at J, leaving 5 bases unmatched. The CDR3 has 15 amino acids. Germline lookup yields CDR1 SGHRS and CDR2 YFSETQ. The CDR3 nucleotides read TGCGCCAGCAGCTTCGGGGACAGGTCGAACTATGGCTACACCTTC. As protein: CASSFGDRSNYGYTF.

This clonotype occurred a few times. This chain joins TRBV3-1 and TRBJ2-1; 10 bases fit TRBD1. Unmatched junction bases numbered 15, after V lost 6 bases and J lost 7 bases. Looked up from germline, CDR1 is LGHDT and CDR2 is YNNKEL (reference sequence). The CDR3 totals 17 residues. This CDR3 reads CASRRGGRTGGPNEQFF. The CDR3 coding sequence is TGTGCCAGCAGACGTGGGGGTCGGACAGGGGGACCAAATGAGCAGTTCTTC.

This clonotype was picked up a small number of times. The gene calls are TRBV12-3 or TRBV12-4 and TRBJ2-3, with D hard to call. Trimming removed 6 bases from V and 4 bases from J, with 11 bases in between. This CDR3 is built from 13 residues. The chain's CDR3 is CASSQLPSDTQYF. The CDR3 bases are TGTGCCAGCAGCCAACTCCCCTCAGATACGCAGTATTTT.

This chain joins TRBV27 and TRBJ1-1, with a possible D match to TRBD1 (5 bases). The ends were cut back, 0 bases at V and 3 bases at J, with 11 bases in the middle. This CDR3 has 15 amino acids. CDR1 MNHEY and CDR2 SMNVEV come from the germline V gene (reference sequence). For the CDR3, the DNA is TGTGCCAGCAGTTTATCCGGGGCGCGGTACACTGAAGCTTTCTTT. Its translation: CASSLSGARYTEAFF.

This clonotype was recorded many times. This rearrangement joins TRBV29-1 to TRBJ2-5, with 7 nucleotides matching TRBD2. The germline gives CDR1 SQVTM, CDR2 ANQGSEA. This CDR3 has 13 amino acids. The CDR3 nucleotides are TGCAGTGCATCTAGCGGTAACCAAGAGACCCAGTACTTC. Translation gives CSASSGNQETQYF.

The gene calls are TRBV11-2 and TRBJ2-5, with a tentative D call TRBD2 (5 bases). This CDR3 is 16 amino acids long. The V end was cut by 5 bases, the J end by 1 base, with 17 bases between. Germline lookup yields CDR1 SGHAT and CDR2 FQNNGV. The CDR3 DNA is TGTGCCAGCAGCACCCGCGGGCAGACCCTCCAAGAGACCCAGTACTTC. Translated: CASSTRGQTLQETQYF.

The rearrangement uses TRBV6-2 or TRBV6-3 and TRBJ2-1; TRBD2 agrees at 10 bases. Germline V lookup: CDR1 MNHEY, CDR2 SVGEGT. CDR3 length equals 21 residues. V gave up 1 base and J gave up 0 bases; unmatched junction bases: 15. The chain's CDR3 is CASSYLGLAGAPWSSYNEQFF. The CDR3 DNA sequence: TGTGCCAGCAGTTACTTAGGGCTAGCGGGAGCTCCCTGGAGCTCCTACAATGAGCAGTTCTTC.

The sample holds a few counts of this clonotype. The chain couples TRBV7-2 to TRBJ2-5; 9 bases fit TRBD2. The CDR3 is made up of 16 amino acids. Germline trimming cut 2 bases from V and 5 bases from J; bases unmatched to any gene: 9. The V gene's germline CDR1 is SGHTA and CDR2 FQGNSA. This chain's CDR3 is CASSLQGGRVGETQYF. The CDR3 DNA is TGTGCCAGCAGCTTACAAGGCGGGAGGGTGGGCGAGACCCAGTACTTC.

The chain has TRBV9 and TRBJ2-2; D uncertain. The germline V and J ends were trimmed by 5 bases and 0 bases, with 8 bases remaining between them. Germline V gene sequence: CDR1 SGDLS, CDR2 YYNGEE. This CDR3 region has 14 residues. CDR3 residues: CASRSLTNTGELFF. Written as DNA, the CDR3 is TGTGCCAGCAGGAGCCTGACGAACACCGGGGAGCTGTTTTTT.

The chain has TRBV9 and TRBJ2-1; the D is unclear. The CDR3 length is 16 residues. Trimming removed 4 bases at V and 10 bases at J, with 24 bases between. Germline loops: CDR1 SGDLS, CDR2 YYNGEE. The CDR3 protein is CASSSRPLTTQWEQFF. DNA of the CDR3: TGTGCCAGCAGCTCCCGACCCCTCACGACACAATGGGAGCAGTTCTTC.

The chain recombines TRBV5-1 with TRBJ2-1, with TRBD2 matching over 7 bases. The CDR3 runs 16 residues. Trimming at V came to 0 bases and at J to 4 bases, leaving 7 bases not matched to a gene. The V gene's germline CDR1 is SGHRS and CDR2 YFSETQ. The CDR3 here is CASSLAAGLPYNEQFF. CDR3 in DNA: TGCGCCAGCAGCTTGGCCGCGGGACTACCTTACAATGAGCAGTTCTTC.

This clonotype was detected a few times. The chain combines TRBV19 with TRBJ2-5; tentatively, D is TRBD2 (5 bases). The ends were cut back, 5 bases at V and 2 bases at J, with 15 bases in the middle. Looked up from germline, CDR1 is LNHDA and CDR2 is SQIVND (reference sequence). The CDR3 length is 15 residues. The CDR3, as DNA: TGTGCCAGTAGTTTAAGAAGAGGGTTTCAAGAGACCCAGTACTTC. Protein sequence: CASSLRRGFQETQYF.

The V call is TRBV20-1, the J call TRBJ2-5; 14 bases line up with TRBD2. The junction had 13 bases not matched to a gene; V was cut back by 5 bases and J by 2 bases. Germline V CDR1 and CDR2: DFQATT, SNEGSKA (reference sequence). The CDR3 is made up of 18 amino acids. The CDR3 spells CSACRGTSGRGCQETQYF. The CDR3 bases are TGCAGTGCTTGTCGAGGGACTAGCGGGAGAGGATGTCAAGAGACCCAGTACTTC.